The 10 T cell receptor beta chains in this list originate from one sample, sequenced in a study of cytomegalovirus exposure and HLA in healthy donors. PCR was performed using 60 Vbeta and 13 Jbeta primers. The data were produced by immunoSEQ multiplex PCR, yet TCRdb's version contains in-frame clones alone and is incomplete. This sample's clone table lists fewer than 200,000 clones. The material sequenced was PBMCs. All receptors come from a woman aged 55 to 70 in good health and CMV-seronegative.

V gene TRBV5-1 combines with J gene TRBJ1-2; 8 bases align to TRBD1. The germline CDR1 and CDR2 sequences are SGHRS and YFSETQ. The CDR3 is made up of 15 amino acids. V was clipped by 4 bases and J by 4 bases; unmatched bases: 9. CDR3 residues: CASSVSQGGVYGYTF. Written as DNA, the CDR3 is TGCGCCAGCAGCGTATCACAGGGGGGAGTCTATGGCTACACCTTC.

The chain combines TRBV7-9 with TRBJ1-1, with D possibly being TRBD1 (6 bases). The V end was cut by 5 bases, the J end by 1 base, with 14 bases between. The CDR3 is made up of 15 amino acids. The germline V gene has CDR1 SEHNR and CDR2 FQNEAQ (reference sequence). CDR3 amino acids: CASSDPLDRNTEAFF. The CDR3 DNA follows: TGTGCCAGCAGCGACCCATTGGACAGGAACACTGAAGCTTTCTTT.

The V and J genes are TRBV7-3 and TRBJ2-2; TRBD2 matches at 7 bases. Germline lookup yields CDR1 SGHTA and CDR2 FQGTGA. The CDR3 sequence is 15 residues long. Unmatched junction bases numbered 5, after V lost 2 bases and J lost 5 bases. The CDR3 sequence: CASSLGAGQTGELFF. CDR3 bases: TGTGCCAGCAGCTTAGGAGCGGGGCAAACCGGGGAGCTGTTTTTT. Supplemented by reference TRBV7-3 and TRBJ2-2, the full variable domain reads GAGVSQTPSNKVTEKGKYVELRCDPISGHTALYWYRQSLGQGPEFLIYFQGTGAADDSGLPNDRFFAVRPEGSVSTLKIQRTERGDSAVYLCASSLGAGQTGELFFGEGSRLTVL.

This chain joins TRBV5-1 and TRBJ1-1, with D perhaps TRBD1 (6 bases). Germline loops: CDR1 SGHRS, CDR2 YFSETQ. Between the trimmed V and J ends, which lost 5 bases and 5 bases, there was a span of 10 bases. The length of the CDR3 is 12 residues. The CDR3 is CASSQQGTEAFF. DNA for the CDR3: TGCGCCAGCAGTCAACAGGGAACTGAAGCTTTCTTT.

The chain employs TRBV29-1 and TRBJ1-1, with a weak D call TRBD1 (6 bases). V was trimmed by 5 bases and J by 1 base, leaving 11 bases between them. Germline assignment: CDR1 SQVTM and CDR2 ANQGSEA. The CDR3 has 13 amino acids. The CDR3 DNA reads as TGCAGCGTTCAAAGGACAGCGAACACTGAAGCTTTCTTT. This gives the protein CSVQRTANTEAFF.

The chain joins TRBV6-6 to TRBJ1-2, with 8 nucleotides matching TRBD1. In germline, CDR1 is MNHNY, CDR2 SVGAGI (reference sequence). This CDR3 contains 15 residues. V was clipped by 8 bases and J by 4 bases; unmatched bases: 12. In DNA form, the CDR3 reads TGTGCCAGCCGGCCCCGGACAGGGAATGCCTATGGCTACACCTTC. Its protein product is CASRPRTGNAYGYTF.

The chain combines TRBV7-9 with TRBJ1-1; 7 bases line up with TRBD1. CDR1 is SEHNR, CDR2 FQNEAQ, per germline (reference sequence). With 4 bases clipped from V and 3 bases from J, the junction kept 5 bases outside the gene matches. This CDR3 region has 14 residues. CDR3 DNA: TGTGCCAGCAGCTCCAGGGGGAAGGACACTGAAGCTTTCTTT. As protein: CASSSRGKDTEAFF.

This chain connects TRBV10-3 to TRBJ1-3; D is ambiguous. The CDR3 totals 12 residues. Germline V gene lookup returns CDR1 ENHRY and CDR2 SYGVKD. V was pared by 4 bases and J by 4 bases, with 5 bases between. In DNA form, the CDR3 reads TGTGCCATCAGTGCCAGGGGAAACACCATATATTTT. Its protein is CAISARGNTIYF.

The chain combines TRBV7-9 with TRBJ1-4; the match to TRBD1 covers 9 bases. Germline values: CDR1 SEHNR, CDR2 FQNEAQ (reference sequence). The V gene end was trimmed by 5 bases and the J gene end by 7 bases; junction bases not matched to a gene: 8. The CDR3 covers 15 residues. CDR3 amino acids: CASSPIQGAGEKLFF. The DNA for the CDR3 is TGTGCCAGCAGCCCGATACAGGGGGCGGGTGAAAAACTGTTTTTT.

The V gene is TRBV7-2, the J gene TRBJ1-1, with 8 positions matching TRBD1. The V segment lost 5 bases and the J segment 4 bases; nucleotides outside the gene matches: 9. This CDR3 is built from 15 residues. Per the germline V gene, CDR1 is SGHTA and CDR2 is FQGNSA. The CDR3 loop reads CASSPRTGTTTEAFF. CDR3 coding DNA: TGTGCCAGCAGCCCCCGGACAGGGACGACCACTGAAGCTTTCTTT.